These 9 T cell receptor beta chains were all obtained from the same sample, sequenced in a study of blood T cell repertoires in COVID-19 (dated by TCRdb to 2018 to 2020). The library was made by the immunoSEQ multiplex PCR assay. TCRdb took this table from immuneACCESS and kept in-frame rearrangements with V and J called. Such tables lack part of the clones; where checked against another copy, unresolved V genes explain under half of the gap, and the rest is unexplained. The sample table shows 260,000 or so clones, and roughly four fifths are seen once. The ten biggest clones cover around 3.3% of the sample. The sample comprised PBMCs or T cells enriched from blood (not recorded which). These receptor sequences come from a woman aged 40 to 50 who had been exposed to COVID-19.

This chain uses TRBV7-6 with TRBJ2-3; 12 positions match TRBD2. V shed 6 bases and J 1 base; nucleotides not matched to a gene: 5. The CDR3 covers 16 residues. Germline CDR1 is SGHVS and CDR2 is FNYEAQ. The CDR3 DNA reads TGTGCCAGCAGACGACTAGCGGGGGCCCGCACAGATACGCAGTATTTT. Translated: CASRRLAGARTDTQYF.

The genes are TRBV11-3 and TRBJ2-5; 11 nucleotides align to TRBD2. With V trimmed by 1 base and J by 1 base, 2 bases remained unmatched. This CDR3 is built from 16 residues. Germline lookup yields CDR1 SGHNT and CDR2 YENEEA. The CDR3 region is CASSLGGTSGQETQYF. The CDR3 DNA reads as TGTGCCAGCAGCTTAGGTGGGACTAGCGGCCAAGAGACCCAGTACTTC.

The chain recombines TRBV18 with TRBJ2-2; no clear D. V was pared by 4 bases and J by 0 bases, with 15 bases between. The CDR3 has 17 residues. Germline values: CDR1 KGHSH, CDR2 LQKENI. CDR3 amino acids: CASSRPLETPNTGELFF. The CDR3 coding sequence is TGTGCCAGCTCACGGCCCCTCGAGACACCGAACACCGGGGAGCTGTTTTTT.

This chain uses TRBV19 with TRBJ1-6; unclear D gene. CDR1 is LNHDA and CDR2 is SQIVND in the germline V gene (reference sequence). The CDR3 is made up of 17 amino acids. V was clipped by 2 bases and J by 0 bases, with 11 bases between them. Here the CDR3 reads CASSIPQPLSYNSPLHF. The CDR3 DNA sequence: TGTGCCAGTAGTATACCACAACCTCTCTCCTATAATTCACCCCTCCACTTT.

This chain's CDR3 is CASSPGGGLGETQYF. The CDR3 DNA sequence: TGCGCCAGCAGTCCCGGTGGTGGACTTGGAGAGACCCAGTACTTC. The chain links TRBV5-1 to TRBJ2-5; TRBD2 might be the D (5 bases). The germline CDR1 and CDR2 sequences are SGHRS and YFSETQ. This CDR3 spans 15 amino acids. Trimming shortened V by 5 bases and J by 4 bases, and 18 bases separated the two germline ends.

The genes are TRBV5-1 and TRBJ1-2; D is ambiguous. The CDR3 has 15 amino acids. Looked up from germline, CDR1 is SGHRS and CDR2 is YFSETQ. The V gene lost 2 bases and the J gene lost 8 bases, with 19 bases spanning the gap. CDR3 in amino acids: CASSFRPVEARGYTF. CDR3 sequence (DNA): TGCGCCAGCAGCTTCCGTCCAGTCGAGGCGAGGGGCTACACCTTC.

V is TRBV7-2 and J is TRBJ2-1; D is perhaps TRBD2 (6 bases). The CDR3 contains 17 residues. Trimming removed 5 bases from V and 5 bases from J, with 22 bases in between. The germline gives CDR1 SGHTA, CDR2 FQGNSA. CDR3 sequence (DNA): TGTGCCAGCAGCACTCGGCCTGACCCGGGACTGGACAATGAGCAGTTCTTC. Amino acids: CASSTRPDPGLDNEQFF.

The chain carries TRBV3-1 (or the pseudogene TRBV3-2) and TRBJ2-2; 7 nucleotides match TRBD1. Germline CDR1 is LGHDT and CDR2 is YNNKEL (reference sequence). The V gene end was trimmed by 2 bases and the J gene end by 5 bases; junction bases not matched to a gene: 5. The CDR3 has 15 residues. This CDR3 is CASSQYRGETGELFF. Written as DNA, the CDR3 is TGTGCCAGCAGCCAATACAGGGGCGAGACCGGGGAGCTGTTTTTT.

The chain links TRBV7-2 to TRBJ2-7; 11 bases fit TRBD2. This CDR3 comprises 15 residues. Looked up from germline, CDR1 is SGHTA and CDR2 is FQGNSA. The J segment lost 5 bases and the V segment lost 0 bases, leaving 3 bases of the junction unmatched. CDR3 bases: TGTGCCAGCAGCTTAGCCGGGACTAGCGGCCACGAGCAGTACTTC. The encoded protein is CASSLAGTSGHEQYF. The entire variable domain, with the rest obtained from reference TRBV7-2 and TRBJ2-7, is as follows: GAGVSQSPSNKVTEKGKDVELRCDPISGHTALYWYRQSLGQGLEFLIYFQGNSAPDKSGLPSDRFSAERTGGSVSTLTIQRTQQEDSAVYLCASSLAGTSGHEQYFGPGTRLTVT.